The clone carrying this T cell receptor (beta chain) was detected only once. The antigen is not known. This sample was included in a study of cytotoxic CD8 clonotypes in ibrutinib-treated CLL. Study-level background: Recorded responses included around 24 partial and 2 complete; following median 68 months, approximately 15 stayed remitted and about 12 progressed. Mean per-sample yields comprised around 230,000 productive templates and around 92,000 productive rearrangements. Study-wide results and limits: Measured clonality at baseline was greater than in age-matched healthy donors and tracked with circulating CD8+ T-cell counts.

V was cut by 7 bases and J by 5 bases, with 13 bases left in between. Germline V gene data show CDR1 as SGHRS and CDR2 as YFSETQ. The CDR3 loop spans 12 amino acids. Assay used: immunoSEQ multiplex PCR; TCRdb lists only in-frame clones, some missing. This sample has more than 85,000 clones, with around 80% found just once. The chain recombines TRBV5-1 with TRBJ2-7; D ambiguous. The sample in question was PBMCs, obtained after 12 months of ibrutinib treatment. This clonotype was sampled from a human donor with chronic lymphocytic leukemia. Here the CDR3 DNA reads TGCGCCAGCGGGCTCGGTGGAAACGAGCAGTACTTC. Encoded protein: CASGLGGNEQYF.